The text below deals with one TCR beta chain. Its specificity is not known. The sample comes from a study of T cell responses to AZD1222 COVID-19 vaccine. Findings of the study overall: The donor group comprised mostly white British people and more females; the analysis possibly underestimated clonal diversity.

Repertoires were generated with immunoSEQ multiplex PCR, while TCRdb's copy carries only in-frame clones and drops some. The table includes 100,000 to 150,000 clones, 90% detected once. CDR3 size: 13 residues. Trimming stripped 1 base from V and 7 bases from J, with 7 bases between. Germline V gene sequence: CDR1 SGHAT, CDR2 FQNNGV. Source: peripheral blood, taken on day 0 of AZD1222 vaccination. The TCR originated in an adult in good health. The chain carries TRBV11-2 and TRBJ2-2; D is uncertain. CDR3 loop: CASSLGVVGELFF. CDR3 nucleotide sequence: TGTGCCAGCAGCTTAGGGGTGGTCGGGGAGCTGTTTTTT.